The 13 T cell receptor beta chains reported below all come from one sample, sequenced in a study of T cells in Graves' hyperthyroidism and ophthalmopathy. RNA transcripts provided the source from which TCR beta CDR3 regions were amplified. Initially, a first-round RT-PCR of the TCR CDR3 employed the HTBI primer set. TCRdb reanalysed the multiplex PCR reads using MiXCR and keeps one entry per CDR3 protein. Counted here are about half a million distinct CDR3 sequences, about 16% occurring once; the ten biggest clones make up roughly 29%. The sample was blood. The receptors come from a woman aged 30 to 39 with Graves' ophthalmopathy.

Concerning this clonotype itself: A much larger clone differs by one base, so this may be a read error. This rearrangement joins TRBV3-1 to TRBJ1-2; D not certain. This CDR3 region has 11 residues. Germline CDR1 reads LGHDT; CDR2 reads YNNKEL (reference sequence). DNA of the CDR3: TGTGCCAGCAGCCAAGTCCATGGCTACATCTTC. This encodes CASSQVHGYIF. The full variable domain, in which reference TRBV3-1 and TRBJ1-2 provide the parts outside the CDR3, is DTAVSQTPKYLVTQMGNDKSIKCEQNLGHDTMYWYKQDSKKFLKIMFSYNNKELIINETVPNRFSPKSPDKAHLNLHINSLELGDSAVYFCASSQVHGYIFGSGTRLTVV.

In the case of this clonotype: A much larger clone differs by one base, so this may be a read error. CDR3: CASSLWRGQGLNSPLHF. The CDR3 DNA follows: TGTGCCAGCAGTTTATGGAGGGGACAGGGATTAAATTCACCCCTCCACTTT. The chain links TRBV28 to TRBJ1-6, with 9 bases matching TRBD1. The length of the CDR3 is 17 residues. Germline V gene lookup returns CDR1 MDHEN and CDR2 SYDVKM. V shed 0 bases and J 7 bases; nucleotides not matched to a gene: 7.

This clonotype was seen a handful of times. The chain couples TRBV5-1 to TRBJ1-6, with no clear D. CDR1 SGHRS and CDR2 YFSETQ come from the germline V gene. Between the trimmed V and J ends, which lost 1 base and 7 bases, there was a span of 6 bases. The CDR3 length is 13 residues. CDR3 sequence: CASSLSGNSPLHF. Written as DNA, the CDR3 is TGCGCCAGCAGCTTGTCGGGAAATTCACCCCTCCACTTT.

This clonotype was detected only a few times. The chain employs TRBV10-3 and TRBJ2-7; D might be TRBD2 (6 bases). CDR3 length: 17 residues. CDR1 ENHRY and CDR2 SYGVKD come from the germline V gene. The germline V and J ends were trimmed by 8 bases and 5 bases, with 28 bases remaining between them. The CDR3 nucleotides are TGTGCCATCTCTTCGTTTGGGGGGAGTCCAACTCACCACGAGCAGTACTTC. Translation gives CAISSFGGSPTHHEQYF.

The chain links TRBV19 to TRBJ2-1, with D maybe TRBD2 (6 bases). From germline, CDR1 is LNHDA and CDR2 SQIVND (reference sequence). The CDR3 spans 14 residues. Trimming pared 4 bases from V and 7 bases from J, leaving 14 bases between. CDR3 coding DNA: TGTGCCAGTAGTACTCGGGAGCTGGGAAATGAGCAGTTCTTC. Residues: CASSTRELGNEQFF.

In this sample, this clonotype turned up once. The junction does not match germline at one end; this may be a read error. The V call is TRBV29-1, the J call TRBJ2-5; D gene ambiguous. From germline, CDR1 is SQVTM and CDR2 ANQGSEA. The CDR3 spans 10 residues. The CDR3 spells CGVDRETQYF. The DNA for the CDR3 is TGCGGCGTTGACCGGGAGACCCAGTACTTC.

V and J are TRBV6-1 and TRBJ2-3; TRBD1 or TRBD2 may be the D gene (5 bases each). V was clipped by 7 bases and J by 0 bases, with 17 bases between them. The germline V gene has CDR1 MNHNS and CDR2 SASEGT. There are 16 residues in the CDR3. CDR3 protein: CASMRFGTSSTDTQYF. In nucleotides, the CDR3 is TGTGCCAGCATGAGGTTCGGGACCTCTAGCACAGATACGCAGTATTTT.

This clonotype has at least ten counts. This sequence joins TRBV7-3 and TRBJ2-1; 14 bases line up with TRBD2. CDR1 and CDR2 (germline): SGHTA, FQGTGA. With 5 bases clipped from V and 7 bases from J, the junction kept 7 bases outside the gene matches. The CDR3 extends over 16 amino acids. The CDR3 DNA reads TGTGCCAGCAGCCCACGACTAGCGGGAGGGTTTAATGAGCAGTTCTTC. Amino acid sequence: CASSPRLAGGFNEQFF.

The chain recombines TRBV12-3 or TRBV12-4 with TRBJ2-2; 11 nucleotides agree with TRBD2. The CDR3 totals 15 residues. Trimming removed 7 bases from V and 4 bases from J; junction bases left unmatched: 5. CDR3 sequence (DNA): TGTGCCAGCATACTAGCGGGAGCCCGCACCGGGGAGCTGTTTTTT. Its protein is CASILAGARTGELFF.

This clonotype was seen only once. With a much larger clone just one base away, this may be a read error. As the CDR3 is not closed by the conserved phenylalanine or tryptophan, this likely results from a read error. The J gene is TRBJ2-3, the V gene TRBV6-2 or TRBV6-3, with D perhaps TRBD1 (5 bases). V was trimmed by 6 bases and J by 2 bases, leaving 15 bases between them. Per germline, CDR1 MNHEY and CDR2 SVGEGT. The CDR3 is 15 amino acids. The DNA for the CDR3 is TGTGCCAGCAGACCTGACAGTAGATTCACAGATACGCAGTATCTT. It translates to CASRPDSRFTDTQYL.

This clonotype showed up many times. The V call is TRBV28, the J call TRBJ2-1; D is unresolved. CDR3 size: 12 residues. Deletions cut 4 bases from V and 11 bases from J, with 12 bases between. Germline CDR1 MDHEN, CDR2 SYDVKM. This chain's CDR3 is CASSSNGGQQFF. The CDR3 region has the DNA TGTGCCAGCAGTTCCAACGGTGGTCAGCAGTTCTTC.

This clonotype was seen ten or more times. The rearrangement links TRBV4-1 to TRBJ1-5; D gene ambiguous. CDR1 and CDR2 from the germline V gene are MGHRA and YSYEKL. Trimming pared 1 base from V and 3 bases from J, leaving 4 bases between. The length of the CDR3 is 13 residues. The DNA for the CDR3 is TGCGCCAGCAGCCAAGGGGACAATCAGCCCCAGCATTTT. Translated: CASSQGDNQPQHF.

This clonotype was seen only a few times. The V gene is TRBV4-1, the J gene TRBJ2-7; D perhaps matches TRBD2 (5 bases). The CDR3 contains 15 residues. V was clipped by 1 base and J by 2 bases, with 12 bases between them. In germline, CDR1 is MGHRA, CDR2 YSYEKL. The CDR3 loop is CASSQVSGNPYEQYF. In nucleotides, the CDR3 is TGCGCCAGCAGCCAAGTGAGCGGAAACCCCTACGAGCAGTACTTC.